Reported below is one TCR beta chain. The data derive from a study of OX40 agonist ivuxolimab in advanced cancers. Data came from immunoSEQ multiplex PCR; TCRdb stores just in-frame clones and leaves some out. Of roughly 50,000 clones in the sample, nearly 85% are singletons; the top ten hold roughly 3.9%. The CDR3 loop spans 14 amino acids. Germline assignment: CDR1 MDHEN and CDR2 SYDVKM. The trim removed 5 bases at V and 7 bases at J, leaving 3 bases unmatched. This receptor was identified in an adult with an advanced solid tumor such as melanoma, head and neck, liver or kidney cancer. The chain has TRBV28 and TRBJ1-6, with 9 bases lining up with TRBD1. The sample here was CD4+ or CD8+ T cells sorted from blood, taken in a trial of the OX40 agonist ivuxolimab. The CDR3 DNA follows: TGTGCCAGCAGTGCCGGGACAGGGAATTCACCCCTCCACTTT. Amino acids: CASSAGTGNSPLHF.